The rows below give T cell receptor beta chains drawn from one sample of a study of T cell repertoires in ileal Crohn's disease. Assay used: immunoSEQ multiplex PCR; TCRdb lists only in-frame clones, some missing. This table holds 8,600 or so clones, around 78% found once. Source material: ileal tissue. These receptors came from an adult with Crohn's disease. Both conserved end residues are part of each CDR3. A D gene is named only where the DNA matches it firmly. Clone size is stated in some rows and not others, as once, few, many or a class when expanded.

v_call,d_call,j_call,clone_size,cdr3_nt,cdr3_aa
TRBV5-1,TRBD2,TRBJ2-3,-,TGCGCCAGCAGCTTGGTTAGCGGGGGGTCCACAGATACGCAGTATTTT,CASSLVSGGSTDTQYF
TRBV7-9,-,TRBJ2-2,-,TGTGCCAGCAGCTCGCTCCAGGGGTTTTCCGGGGAGCTGTTTTTT,CASSSLQGFSGELFF
TRBV7-9,-,TRBJ2-7,-,TGTGCCAGCAGCTTAGAGGGGGGACTAAGGTATTTC,CASSLEGGLRYF
TRBV6-6,TRBD2,TRBJ2-7,-,TGTGCCAGCAGTTACTCGGAGACTAGCGGTTACGAGCAGTACTTC,CASSYSETSGYEQYF
TRBV19,TRBD1,TRBJ2-7,-,TGTGCCAGTAAACCGGGACAGGGGGCTTACGAGCAGTACTTC,CASKPGQGAYEQYF
TRBV9,-,TRBJ2-1,once,TGTGCCAGCAGCGTAGCCGTGGCGGGGAATGAGCAGTTCTTC,CASSVAVAGNEQFF
TRBV9,-,TRBJ1-2,-,TGTGCCAGCAGCGAGGGACGGACAGACGGATACTATGGCTACACCTTC,CASSEGRTDGYYGYTF
TRBV9,-,TRBJ1-3,-,TGTGCCAGCAGCCTAACGGACAGCTCTGGAAACACCATATATTTT,CASSLTDSSGNTIYF
TRBV10-3,-,TRBJ2-7,once,TGTGCCATCAGTGATAGGAGTTCCTACGAGCAGTACTTC,CAISDRSSYEQYF
TRBV10-1,-,TRBJ2-3,few,TGCGCCAGCAGTGAGTACGGGCCAGGGAAAGCAGATACGCAGTATTTT,CASSEYGPGKADTQYF
TRBV7-9,-,TRBJ1-1,-,TGTGCCAGCAGCTTACTGATTCCCGCGGATCTTGAAGCTTTCTTT,CASSLLIPADLEAFF
TRBV9,-,TRBJ2-7,-,TGTGCCAGCAGCGTCGGGTGGCTAGCGAACTACGAGCAGTACTTC,CASSVGWLANYEQYF
TRBV7-3,-,TRBJ1-2,few,TGTGCCAGCAGCTTACGCGGAGGGGATGACTATGGCTACACCTTC,CASSLRGGDDYGYTF
TRBV4-2,TRBD2,TRBJ2-7,-,TGTGCCAGCAGCCAAGCAGGCGGGGGGCAGGACGAGCAGTACTTC,CASSQAGGGQDEQYF
TRBV19,-,TRBJ1-1,-,TGTGCCAGTAACAACCTTGTCAACAGGGCTGGGACTGAAGCTTTCTTT,CASNNLVNRAGTEAFF
TRBV19,-,TRBJ1-1,-,TGTGCCAGTAACCCACAGGGCGGAAACACTGAAGCTTTCTTT,CASNPQGGNTEAFF
TRBV29-1,-,TRBJ1-1,-,TGCAGCGCCCTTTTGGGCCATGAAGCTTTCTTT,CSALLGHEAFF
TRBV30,TRBD1,TRBJ1-5,-,TGTGCCTGGACAGGGGGAAGCAATCAGCCCCAGCATTTT,CAWTGGSNQPQHF
TRBV7-9,-,TRBJ2-7,-,TGTGCCAGCAGCTTCAACAGTCCAGGGAACTCCTACGAGCAGTACTTC,CASSFNSPGNSYEQYF
TRBV29-1,TRBD1,TRBJ1-1,-,TGCAGCGTTGAAAAAACAGGGGTCACTGAAGCTTTCTTT,CSVEKTGVTEAFF
TRBV18,TRBD2,TRBJ2-7,-,TGTGCCAGCTCCCCGGGACTAGCGGTATACGAGCAGTACTTC,CASSPGLAVYEQYF
TRBV5-4,TRBD1,TRBJ1-2,-,TGTGCCAGCAGCCCGGGACAGGGGAGCCTTTATGGCTACACCTTC,CASSPGQGSLYGYTF
TRBV6-6,TRBD1,TRBJ2-1,-,TGTGCCAGCAGTCCTACGGGACAGGGAGGCAATGAGCAGTTCTTC,CASSPTGQGGNEQFF